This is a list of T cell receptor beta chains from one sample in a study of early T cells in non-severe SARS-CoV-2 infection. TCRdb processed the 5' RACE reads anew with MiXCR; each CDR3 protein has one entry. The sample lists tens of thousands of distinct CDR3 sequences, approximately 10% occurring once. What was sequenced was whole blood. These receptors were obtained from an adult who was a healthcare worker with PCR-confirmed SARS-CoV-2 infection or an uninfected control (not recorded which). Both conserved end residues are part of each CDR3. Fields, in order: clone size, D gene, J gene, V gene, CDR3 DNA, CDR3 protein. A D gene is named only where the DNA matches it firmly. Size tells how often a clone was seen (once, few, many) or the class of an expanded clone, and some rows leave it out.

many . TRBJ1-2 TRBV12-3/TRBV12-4 TGTGCCAGCAGTTTCAAAGGATTCCGAGTTGGCTACACCTTC CASSFKGFRVGYTF
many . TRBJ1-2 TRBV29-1 TGCAGCGCCGAGTCAGGGGCTTCGCTTGGCTACACCTTC CSAESGASLGYTF
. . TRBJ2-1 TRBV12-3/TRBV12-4 TGTGCCAGCAGTTTTTCTAGCGCCTACTACAATGAGCAGTTCTTC CASSFSSAYYNEQFF
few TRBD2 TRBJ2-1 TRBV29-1 TGCAGCTTGGGGACTAGCGGGAGTCTATACAATGAGCAGTTCTTC CSLGTSGSLYNEQFF
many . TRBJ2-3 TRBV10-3 TGTGCCATCAGTCGGGGGCTCCTCACAGATACGCAGTATTTT CAISRGLLTDTQYF
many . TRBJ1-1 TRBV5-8 TGTGCCAGCCCGCTAGCAGGGTTCATGAACACTGAAGCTTTCTTT CASPLAGFMNTEAFF
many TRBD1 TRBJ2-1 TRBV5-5 TGTGCCAGCAGCTCCGCCGGGACAGGGGTCTCCCGCTCCTACAATGAGCAGTTCTTC CASSSAGTGVSRSYNEQFF
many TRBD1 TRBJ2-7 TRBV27 TGTGCCAGCAGAGAGGGACAGGGAGTTCCCTACGAGCAGTACTTC CASREGQGVPYEQYF
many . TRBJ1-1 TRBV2 TGTGCCAGCAGTGTTCGGGCCACTGAAGCTTTCTTT CASSVRATEAFF
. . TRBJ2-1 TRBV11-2 TGTGCCAGCAGTCGGCTAGCGACCTCCTCCTACAATGAGCAGTTCTTC CASSRLATSSYNEQFF
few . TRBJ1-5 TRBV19 TGTGCCAGTAATAACAGGGCGTATAGCAATCAGCCCCAGCATTTT CASNNRAYSNQPQHF
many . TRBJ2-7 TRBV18 TGTGCCAGCTCACCCTCGCGGTCGGCCATTTACGAGCAGTACTTC CASSPSRSAIYEQYF
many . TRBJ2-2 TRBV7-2 TGTGCCAGCAGCACTCCCCGGTCCGCCCCCCCGAACACCGGGGAGCTGTTTTTT CASSTPRSAPPNTGELFF
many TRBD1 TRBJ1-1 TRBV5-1 TGCGCCAGCAGCTGGATGACAGGGGGCGCAGATGAAGCTTTCTTT CASSWMTGGADEAFF
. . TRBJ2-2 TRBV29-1 TGCAGCGTTTCTACAGGGAACACCGGGGAGCTGTTTTTT CSVSTGNTGELFF
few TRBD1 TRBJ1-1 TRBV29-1 TGCAGCATCCGAGGGGGCGGAAGGACTGAAGCTTTCTTT CSIRGGGRTEAFF
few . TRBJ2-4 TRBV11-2 TGTGCCAGCAGCTTAGAGAGAGGGAGGGGGGCCAAAAACATTCAGTACTTC CASSLERGRGAKNIQYF
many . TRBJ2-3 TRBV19 TGTGCCAGTAGTCTACGACTGGCCGGTGGCACAGATACGCAGTATTTT CASSLRLAGGTDTQYF
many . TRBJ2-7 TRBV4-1 TGCGCCAGCAGCCAAGCAGAGACGGGGACCTACGAGCAGTACTTC CASSQAETGTYEQYF
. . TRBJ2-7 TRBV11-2 TGTGCCAGCAGCCCCCTGCGGGTAGGAAAAACCTACGAGCAGTACTTC CASSPLRVGKTYEQYF
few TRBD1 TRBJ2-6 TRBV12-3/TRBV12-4 TGTGCCAGCACCGGGACAGGGATAAGCTCTGGGGCCAACGTCCTGACTTTC CASTGTGISSGANVLTF
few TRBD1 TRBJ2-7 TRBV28 TGTGCCAGCAGTTCCTACTCGGGACAGGGCTCATACTACGAGCAGTACTTC CASSSYSGQGSYYEQYF
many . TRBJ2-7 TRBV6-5 TGTGCCAGCAGTTACTCAGGGGCCGGGGGCGCCTACGAGCAGTACTTC CASSYSGAGGAYEQYF
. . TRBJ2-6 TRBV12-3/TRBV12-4 TGTGCCAGCAGCTGGTGGGCAGGCGCCGGGGCCAACGTCCTGACTTTC CASSWWAGAGANVLTF
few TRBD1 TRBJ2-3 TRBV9 TGTGCCAGCAGCAGAATTGGGACAGGGAGTGGGTCAGATACGCAGTATTTT CASSRIGTGSGSDTQYF
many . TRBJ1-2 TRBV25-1 TGTGCCAGCAGTACGGCAGGGGCCTATGGCTACACCTTC CASSTAGAYGYTF
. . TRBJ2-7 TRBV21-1 TGTGCCAGCAGCAGGGGGGAGGGACTAGCGGGGACCTACGAGCAGTACTTC CASSRGEGLAGTYEQYF
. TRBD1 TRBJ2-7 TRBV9 TGTGCCAGCAGCGTAGGGACAGGGCACTACGAGCAGTACTTC CASSVGTGHYEQYF
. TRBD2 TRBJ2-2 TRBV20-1 TGCAGTGTAGGGAGTAGCGGGAGCGGGGAGCTGTTTTTT CSVGSSGSGELFF
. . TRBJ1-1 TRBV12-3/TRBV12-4 TGTGCCAGCACCCCCCGGGGGGGCTCCCGGGGAACTGAAGCTTTCTTT CASTPRGGSRGTEAFF
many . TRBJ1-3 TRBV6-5 TGTGCCAGCAAACCTCGGACAGTCTCTGGAAACACCATATATTTT CASKPRTVSGNTIYF
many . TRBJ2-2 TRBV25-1 TGTGCCAGCAGTGAATTCGGGGGCGCCGGGGAGCTGTTTTTT CASSEFGGAGELFF
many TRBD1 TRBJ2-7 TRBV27 TGTGCCAGCAGCTTACAGGGGGTCCACTACGAGCAGTACTTC CASSLQGVHYEQYF
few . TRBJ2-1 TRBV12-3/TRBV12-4 TGTGCCAGCAGTTTAACCGAGGCAGCGGCCGAGCAGTTCTTC CASSLTEAAAEQFF
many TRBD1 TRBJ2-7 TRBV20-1 TGCAGTGCTAGAGATTCCGGGACAGCCTCCTACGAGCAGTACTTC CSARDSGTASYEQYF
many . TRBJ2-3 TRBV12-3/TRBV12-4 TGTGCCAGCAGTTCGGGGGCGGGCACAGATACGCAGTATTTT CASSSGAGTDTQYF
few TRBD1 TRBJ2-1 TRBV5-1 TGCGCCAGCAGCTTGGCCGGGACAGCCTTCGATGAGCAGTTCTTC CASSLAGTAFDEQFF
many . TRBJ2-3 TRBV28 TGTGCCAGCAGTGGCGGGACGAACACAGATACGCAGTATTTT CASSGGTNTDTQYF
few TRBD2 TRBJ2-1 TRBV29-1 TGCAGCGTGACAGCGGGGGGGTATTTCAATGAGCAGTTCTTC CSVTAGGYFNEQFF
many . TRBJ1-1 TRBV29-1 TGCAGCGTAAACCAGGGCGGCACTGAAGCTTTCTTT CSVNQGGTEAFF
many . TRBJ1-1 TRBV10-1 TGCGCCAGCAGTGAGTCGTCGTGGTACACTGAAGCTTTCTTT CASSESSWYTEAFF
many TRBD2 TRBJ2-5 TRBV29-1 TGCAGCGTTCTAGCGGTACAAGAGACCCAGTACTTC CSVLAVQETQYF
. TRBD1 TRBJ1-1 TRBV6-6 TGTGCCAGCAGTTACAACCGACAGGGTGAAGCTTTCTTT CASSYNRQGEAFF
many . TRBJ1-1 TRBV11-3 TGTGCCAGCAGCCCCCAAAGGGATATGAACACTGAAGCTTTCTTT CASSPQRDMNTEAFF
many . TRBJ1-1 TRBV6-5 TGTGCCAGCAGTATGAACACTGAAGCTTTCTTT CASSMNTEAFF
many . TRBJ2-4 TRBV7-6 TGTGCCAGCAGCTTAGGTGGTTCGGGGATGAACATTCAGTACTTC CASSLGGSGMNIQYF
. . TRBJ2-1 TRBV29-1 TGCAGCGTTCCGGAATACAATGAGCAGTTCTTC CSVPEYNEQFF
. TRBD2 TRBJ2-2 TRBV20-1 TGCAGTGCTAGGACTAGCGGGGGGTTAAACACCGGGGAGCTGTTTTTT CSARTSGGLNTGELFF
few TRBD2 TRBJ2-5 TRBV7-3 TGTGCCAGCAGCTCGACTAGCGATGAGACCCAGTACTTC CASSSTSDETQYF
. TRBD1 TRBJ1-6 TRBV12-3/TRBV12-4 TGTGCCAGCAGGGGGGACAGGGGGCGACGTTCACCCCTCCACTTT CASRGDRGRRSPLHF
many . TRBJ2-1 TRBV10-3 TGTGCCATCAGCGCGGACTACAATGAGCAGTTCTTC CAISADYNEQFF
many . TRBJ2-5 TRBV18 TGTGCCAGCTCACTAAACCAAGAGACCCAGTACTTC CASSLNQETQYF
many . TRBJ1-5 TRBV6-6 TGTGCCAGCAGTTACCCCATCGCGGGGGGCAATCAGCCCCAGCATTTT CASSYPIAGGNQPQHF
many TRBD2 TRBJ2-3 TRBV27 TGTGCCAGCAGTTTATGGACTAGCGGGAGAACAGATACGCAGTATTTT CASSLWTSGRTDTQYF
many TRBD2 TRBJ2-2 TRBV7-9 TGTGCCACCCCGATTAGCGGGGGATTCTACACCGGGGAGCTGTTTTTT CATPISGGFYTGELFF